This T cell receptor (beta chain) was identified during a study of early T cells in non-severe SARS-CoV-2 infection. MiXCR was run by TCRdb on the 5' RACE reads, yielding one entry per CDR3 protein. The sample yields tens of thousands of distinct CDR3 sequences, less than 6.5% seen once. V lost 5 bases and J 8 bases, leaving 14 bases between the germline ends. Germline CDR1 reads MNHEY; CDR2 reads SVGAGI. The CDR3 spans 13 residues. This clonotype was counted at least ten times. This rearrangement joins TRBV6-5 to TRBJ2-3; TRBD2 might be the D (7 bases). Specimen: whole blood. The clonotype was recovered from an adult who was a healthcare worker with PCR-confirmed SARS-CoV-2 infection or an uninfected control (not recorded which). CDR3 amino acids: CASSPWGGGTQYF. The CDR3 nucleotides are TGTGCCAGCAGTCCCTGGGGGGGCGGTACGCAGTATTTT.